This T cell receptor (beta chain) was sequenced in a study of blood T cell repertoires in COVID-19. Participant-reported clinical history was the basis for cohort assignment. Between the trimmed V and J ends, which lost 0 bases and 3 bases, there was a span of 5 bases. Germline loops: CDR1 KGHSH, CDR2 LQKENI. CDR3 length equals 13 residues. Assay: immunoSEQ multiplex PCR; the TCRdb copy retains only in-frame clones and omits some. The sample includes 330,000 or so clones, 92% of them seen just once. With respect to this clone: The identical CDR3 is also encoded by other nucleotide sequences in the sample.

J is TRBJ1-1 and V is TRBV18; no reliable D call. The clonotype was recovered from a woman aged 25 to 45 who had recovered from COVID-19. The sample consisted of PBMCs or T cells enriched from blood (not recorded which). The CDR3 DNA follows: TGTGCCAGCTCACCACCTGGAGACACTGAAGCTTTCTTT. Translation: CASSPPGDTEAFF. Together with reference TRBV18 and TRBJ1-1, the CDR3 gives the full variable domain: NAGVMQNPRHLVRRRGQEARLRCSPMKGHSHVYWYRQLPEEGLKFMVYLQKENIIDESGMPKERFSAEFPKEGPSILRIQQVVRGDSAAYFCASSPPGDTEAFFGQGTRLTVV.